The T cell receptor beta chain under discussion was sequenced for a study of blood T cell repertoires in COVID-19. Study information: Sample material is recorded as cDNA or gDNA derived from T cells, B-cell-depleted T cells, or PBMCs.

The table came from immunoSEQ multiplex PCR; TCRdb's copy has only in-frame clones and leaves some out. The sample holds around 100,000 clones; about 77% are singletons and the top ten take under 35%. V was clipped by 0 bases and J by 4 bases, with 12 bases between them. Per germline, CDR1 LNHNV and CDR2 YYDKDF (reference sequence). This CDR3 contains 15 residues. The rearrangement uses TRBV15 and TRBJ1-1; D possibly corresponds to TRBD1 (6 bases). The specimen sequenced was peripheral blood. The receptor was derived from a man between 65 and 85 years old with active or convalescent COVID-19. The CDR3 loop reads CATSRETGRGTEAFF. The CDR3 DNA is TGTGCCACCAGCAGAGAAACAGGGAGGGGCACTGAAGCTTTCTTT.